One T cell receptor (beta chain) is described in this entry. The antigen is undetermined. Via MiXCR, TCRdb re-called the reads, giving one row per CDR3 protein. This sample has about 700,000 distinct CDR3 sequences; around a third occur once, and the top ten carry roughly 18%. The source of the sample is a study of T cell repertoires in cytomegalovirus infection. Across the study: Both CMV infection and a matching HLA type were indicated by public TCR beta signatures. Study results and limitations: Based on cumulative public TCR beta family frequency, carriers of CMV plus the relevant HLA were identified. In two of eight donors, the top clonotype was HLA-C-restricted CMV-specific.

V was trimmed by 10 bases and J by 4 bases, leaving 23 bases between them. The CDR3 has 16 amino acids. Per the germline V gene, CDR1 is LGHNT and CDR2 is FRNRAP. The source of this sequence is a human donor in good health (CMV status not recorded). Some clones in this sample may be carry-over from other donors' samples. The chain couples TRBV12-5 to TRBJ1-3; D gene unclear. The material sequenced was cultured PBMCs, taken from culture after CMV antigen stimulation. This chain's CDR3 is CATNVARPSSGNTIYF. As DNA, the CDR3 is TGTGCTACAAACGTGGCCCGGCCGTCGTCCGGAAACACCATATATTTT. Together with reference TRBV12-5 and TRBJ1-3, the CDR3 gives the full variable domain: DARVTQTPRHKVTEMGQEVTMRCQPILGHNTVFWYRQTMMQGLELLAYFRNRAPLDDSGMPKDRFSAEMPDATLATLKIQPSEPRDSAVYFCATNVARPSSGNTIYFGEGSWLTVV.